A single T cell receptor (beta chain) is shown here with its context. The data derive from a study of post-analysis software for immune sequencing data. Unique molecular identifiers were carried by the TCR beta cDNA libraries. TCRdb processed the PCR reads anew with MiXCR; each CDR3 protein has one entry. Of about 380,000 distinct CDR3 sequences listed, roughly 38% are singletons. Material for sequencing was blood. This clonotype originated in a girl aged 10 to 17 with multiple sclerosis.

The CDR3 DNA reads as TGCAGTGCTAGAGATAGGCTAGCGGGGGGTAAAAACATTCAGTACTTC. Translated, it gives CSARDRLAGGKNIQYF. V gene TRBV20-1 combines with J gene TRBJ2-4; 11 nucleotides agree with TRBD2. With V trimmed by 0 bases and J by 4 bases, 5 bases remained unmatched. The CDR3 has 16 residues. The germline gives CDR1 DFQATT, CDR2 SNEGSKA (reference sequence).